This T cell receptor beta chain stems from a study of T cell changes during pregnancy in multiple sclerosis. The CDR3 is made up of 14 amino acids. Germline V gene sequence: CDR1 MNHEY, CDR2 SVGAGI. With 4 bases removed from V and 3 bases from J, the gap between germline ends came to 12 bases. Produced via immunoSEQ multiplex PCR; TCRdb's table is partial and in-frame only. The sample shows 57,000 or so clones, 91% of them seen only once. Source: peripheral blood, taken after pregnancy. The receptor's source is a female donor in good health, enrolled as a control in a pregnancy study. V and J are TRBV6-5 and TRBJ1-2; TRBD1 is a possible D gene (5 bases). In nucleotides, the CDR3 is TGTGCCAGCAGTTTAGGGGCCGGACACTATGGCTACACCTTC. It translates to CASSLGAGHYGYTF.